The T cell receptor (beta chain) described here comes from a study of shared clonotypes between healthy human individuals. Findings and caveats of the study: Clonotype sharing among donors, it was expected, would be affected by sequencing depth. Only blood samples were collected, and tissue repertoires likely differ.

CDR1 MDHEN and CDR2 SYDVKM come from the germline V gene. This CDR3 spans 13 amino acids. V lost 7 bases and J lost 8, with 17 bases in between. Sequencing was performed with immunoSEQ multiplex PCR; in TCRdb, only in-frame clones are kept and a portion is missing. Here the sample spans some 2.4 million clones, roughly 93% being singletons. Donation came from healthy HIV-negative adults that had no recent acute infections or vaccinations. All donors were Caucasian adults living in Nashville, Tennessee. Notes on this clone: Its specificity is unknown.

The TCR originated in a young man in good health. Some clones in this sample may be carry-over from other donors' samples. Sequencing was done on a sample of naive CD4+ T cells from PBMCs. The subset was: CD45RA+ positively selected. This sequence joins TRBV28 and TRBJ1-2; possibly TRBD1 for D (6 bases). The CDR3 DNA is TGTGCCAGCACCAATATCGAAGGGACAGGCTACACCTTC. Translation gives CASTNIEGTGYTF.